The 6 T cell receptor beta chains listed next were all sequenced from one sample in a study of shared T cell receptors in the human thymus. The data were produced by immunoSEQ multiplex PCR, yet TCRdb's version contains in-frame clones alone and is incomplete. This sample has fewer than 700,000 clones; 70% to 90% occur once, and the top ten carry approximately 0.01%. This same sample was also part of a study on human thymus T cells.

Sequenced sample: thymocytes. These receptors were collected from a boy under two years old with a congenital heart defect.

The chain uses TRBV11-3 and TRBJ2-5; 7 bases align to TRBD2. Germline V gene sequence: CDR1 SGHNT, CDR2 YENEEA. With V trimmed by 1 base and J by 3 bases, 5 bases remained unmatched. This CDR3 is 15 amino acids long. CDR3 sequence (DNA): TGTGCCAGCAGCTTAGCGGGAGGAAGTGAAGAGACCCAGTACTTC. The encoded protein is CASSLAGGSEETQYF.

V usage is TRBV7-6 and J usage is TRBJ2-7; 10 bases are a match to TRBD2. Germline values: CDR1 SGHVS, CDR2 FNYEAQ. Trimming at V came to 5 bases and at J to 4 bases, leaving 23 bases not matched to a gene. This CDR3 is 20 amino acids long. The CDR3 DNA reads TGTGCCAGCAGCCAGGGGTCTAGCGGGAGTTTTGCTCGATTCCGTTACGAGCAGTACTTC. Amino acids: CASSQGSSGSFARFRYEQYF. Variable domain in full (rest from reference TRBV7-6 and TRBJ2-7): GAGVSQSPRYKVTKRGQDVALRCDPISGHVSLYWYRQALGQGPEFLTYFNYEAQQDKSGLPNDRFSAERPEGSISTLTIQRTEQRDSAMYRCASSQGSSGSFARFRYEQYFGPGTRLTVT.

The rearrangement joins TRBV4-2 to TRBJ2-1; 8 nucleotides agree with TRBD2. Trimming took 3 bases from V and 0 from J; bases not matched to a gene: 22. Germline V gives CDR1 LGHNA, CDR2 YNFKEQ. This CDR3 is 22 amino acids long. The chain's CDR3 is CASSHLGTPRREVGLSYNEQFF. CDR3 nucleotides: TGTGCCAGCAGCCACCTCGGTACCCCCAGGCGGGAGGTGGGGCTCTCCTACAATGAGCAGTTCTTC.

The rearrangement uses TRBV5-4 and TRBJ1-1; a possible D gene is TRBD1 (6 bases). The CDR3 totals 12 residues. Trimming removed 2 bases at V and 5 bases at J, with 7 bases between. CDR1 SGHNT and CDR2 YYREEE come from the germline V gene (reference sequence). CDR3 region: CASSFRGTEAFF. Here the CDR3 DNA reads TGTGCCAGCAGCTTTAGGGGGACTGAAGCTTTCTTT.

CDR3: CASSSQGLAVSPPDTQYF. The DNA for the CDR3 is TGTGCCAGCAGCTCCCAGGGACTAGCGGTCTCCCCCCCCGATACGCAGTATTTT. The chain combines TRBV9 with TRBJ2-3; 11 bases fit TRBD2. This CDR3 contains 18 residues. The J segment lost 6 bases and the V segment lost 4 bases, leaving 16 bases of the junction unmatched. The germline V gene has CDR1 SGDLS and CDR2 YYNGEE.

The chain is built from TRBV6-1 and TRBJ2-7, with D possibly TRBD2 on 7 matching bases. The V end lost 6 bases, the J end lost 6 bases, and 18 bases lay between the germline ends. The germline CDR1 and CDR2 sequences are MNHNS and SASEGT. The length of the CDR3 is 14 residues. Here the CDR3 DNA reads TGTGCCAGCAGGGGAGAGGGGGGGCGCAGCGAGCAGTACTTC. Its translation: CASRGEGGRSEQYF.